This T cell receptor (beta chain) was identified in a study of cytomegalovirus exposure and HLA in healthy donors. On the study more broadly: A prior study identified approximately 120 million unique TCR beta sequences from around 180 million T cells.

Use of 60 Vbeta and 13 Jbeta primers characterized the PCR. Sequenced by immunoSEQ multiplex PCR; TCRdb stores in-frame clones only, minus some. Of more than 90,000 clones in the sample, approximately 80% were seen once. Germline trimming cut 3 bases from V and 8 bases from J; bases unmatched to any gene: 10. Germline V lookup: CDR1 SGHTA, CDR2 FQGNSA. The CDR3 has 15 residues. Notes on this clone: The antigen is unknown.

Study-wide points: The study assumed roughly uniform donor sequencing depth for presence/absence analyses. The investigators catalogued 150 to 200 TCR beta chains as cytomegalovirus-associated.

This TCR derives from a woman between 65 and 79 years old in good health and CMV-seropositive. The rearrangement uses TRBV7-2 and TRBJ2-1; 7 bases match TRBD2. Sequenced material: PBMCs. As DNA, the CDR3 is TGTGCCAGCAGCTTCCTCGGCGGGGGAGGTTATGAGCAGTTCTTC. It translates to CASSFLGGGGYEQFF.